This T cell receptor beta chain derives from a study of cytomegalovirus exposure and HLA in healthy donors. Researchers ran the PCR with 60 Vbeta and 13 Jbeta primers. TCRdb's copy holds only in-frame clones and misses some; the assay was immunoSEQ multiplex PCR. The sample lists almost 200,000 clones, roughly three quarters occurring once. Despite likely unrecorded immune exposures, the donors were nominally healthy at the time of sampling. CDR3 length equals 14 residues. V gave up 4 bases and J gave up 4 bases; unmatched junction bases: 5. As for this clone: Antigen: not known.

Study-wide results and limits: Equally common other TCR beta chains were less clonally expanded than HLA-associated ones, a later analysis found. Likely technical artifact: a cluster of highly shared sequence variants.

The V call is TRBV23-1, the J call TRBJ2-5, with 8 positions matching TRBD1. TRBV23-1 counts as an open reading frame of uncertain function. The sample was PBMCs. The receptor was isolated from a male donor in good health and CMV-seropositive. The CDR3 here is CASSPDRAGETQYF. The CDR3 bases are TGCGCCAGCAGTCCGGACAGGGCCGGAGAGACCCAGTACTTC.